These 5 T cell receptor beta chains came from one sample sequenced in a study of cytomegalovirus exposure and HLA in healthy donors. This PCR relied on a set of 60 Vbeta primers and 13 Jbeta primers. The data were produced by immunoSEQ multiplex PCR, yet TCRdb's version contains in-frame clones alone and is incomplete. This table has 150,000 to 200,000 clones, 80% to 90% appearing once. The sample comprised PBMCs. Source of these receptors: a man aged 18 to 35 in good health and CMV-seropositive.

The chain is built from TRBV5-1 and TRBJ2-3; 10 bases match TRBD2. CDR3 length equals 15 residues. The V segment lost 5 bases and the J segment 1 base; nucleotides outside the gene matches: 4. Germline assignment: CDR1 SGHRS and CDR2 YFSETQ. Here the CDR3 DNA reads TGCGCCAGCAGAACCGGGACTAGCGGCACAGATACGCAGTATTTT. This sequence encodes CASRTGTSGTDTQYF.

The gene calls are TRBV7-2 and TRBJ1-2, with TRBD1 as a possible D gene (5 bases). Per the germline V gene, CDR1 is SGHTA and CDR2 is FQGNSA. V lost 3 bases and J lost 4, with 15 bases in between. There are 15 residues in the CDR3. CDR3 DNA sequence: TGTGCCAGCAGCTTGGGGTTCAGGGATCTCTATGGCTACACCTTC. Protein: CASSLGFRDLYGYTF.

This chain uses TRBV9 with TRBJ2-7, with TRBD1 as a possible D gene (6 bases). The CDR3 is 16 amino acids. Germline lookup yields CDR1 SGDLS and CDR2 YYNGEE. V was pared by 1 base and J by 5 bases, with 19 bases between. CDR3: CASSVQRDTAGHEQYF. The CDR3, as DNA: TGTGCCAGCAGCGTACAAAGGGACACTGCGGGCCACGAGCAGTACTTC.

The genes are TRBV15 and TRBJ1-5; possible D gene TRBD1, 6 bases. V lost 6 bases and J lost 7, with 16 bases in between. The CDR3 has 14 amino acids. Germline CDR1 reads LNHNV; CDR2 reads YYDKDF (reference sequence). CDR3 sequence (DNA): TGTGCCACCAGAGAAGGGACAAGTGGGCAGCCCCAGCATTTT. Its translation is CATREGTSGQPQHF.

J is TRBJ2-1 and V is TRBV11-2, with D perhaps matching TRBD2 (5 bases). Trimming took 2 bases from V and 4 from J, leaving 9 bases between them. The V gene's germline CDR1 is SGHAT and CDR2 FQNNGV. This CDR3 comprises 14 residues. This CDR3 is CASSLIRGYNEQFF. Written as DNA, the CDR3 is TGTGCCAGCAGCTTAATCCGCGGGTACAATGAGCAGTTCTTC. The full variable domain, its missing parts supplied by reference TRBV11-2 and TRBJ2-1, is EAGVAQSPRYKIIEKRQSVAFWCNPISGHATLYWYQQILGQGPKLLIQFQNNGVVDDSQLPKDRFSAERLKGVDSTLKIQPAKLEDSAVYLCASSLIRGYNEQFFGPGTRLTVL.